The 20 T cell receptor beta chains listed next were all sequenced from one sample in a study of OX40 agonist ivuxolimab in advanced cancers. Using immunoSEQ multiplex PCR, the repertoire was profiled, and TCRdb retains in-frame clones only, with some absent. The sample shows under 70,000 clones, 75% to 90% of them seen only once. The material sequenced was CD4+ or CD8+ T cells sorted from blood, taken in a trial of the OX40 agonist ivuxolimab. The receptors derive from an adult with an advanced solid tumor such as melanoma, head and neck, liver or kidney cancer.

V gene TRBV2 combines with J gene TRBJ2-3; weak D call: TRBD2 (5 bases). Germline V gene data show CDR1 as SNHLY and CDR2 as FYNNEI. With 4 bases removed from V and 6 bases from J, the gap between germline ends came to 5 bases. CDR3 size: 11 residues. CDR3 bases: TGTGCCAGCAGTGTAGCGGATACGCAGTATTTT. It is translated as CASSVADTQYF.

This clone has a handful of counts. This chain connects TRBV6-5 to TRBJ1-2; D perhaps matches TRBD1 (6 bases). The germline V and J ends were trimmed by 5 bases and 0 bases, with 13 bases remaining between them. The germline CDR1 and CDR2 sequences are MNHEY and SVGAGI. This CDR3 is built from 15 residues. The CDR3 loop is CASSTRTETNYGYTF. In DNA, the CDR3 is TGTGCCAGCAGTACCCGGACAGAAACTAACTATGGCTACACCTTC.

For the CDR3, the DNA is TGCGCCAGCAGCTTGCCTGGGGGGGAGACCCAGTACTTC. It codes for CASSLPGGETQYF. This chain uses TRBV5-1 with TRBJ2-5, with D possibly TRBD2 on 6 matching bases. V lost 1 base and J 5 bases, leaving 9 bases between the germline ends. The CDR3 length is 13 residues. Germline V lookup: CDR1 SGHRS, CDR2 YFSETQ.

The chain joins TRBV4-1 to TRBJ1-5; 9 nucleotides match TRBD1. The CDR3 totals 14 residues. The V segment lost 2 bases and the J segment 6 bases; nucleotides outside the gene matches: 2. Germline V lookup: CDR1 MGHRA, CDR2 YSYEKL. The CDR3 nucleotides are TGCGCCAGCAGCCAACGACAGGGGGTTCAGCCCCAGCATTTT. It yields the protein CASSQRQGVQPQHF.

The V call is TRBV11-2, the J call TRBJ2-7; no clear D. Trimming stripped 5 bases from V and 2 bases from J, with 13 bases between. This CDR3 comprises 14 residues. Germline V lookup: CDR1 SGHAT, CDR2 FQNNGV. In DNA form, the CDR3 reads TGTGCCAGCAGCCCTCACCTTGACCCCTACGAGCAGTACTTC. It encodes CASSPHLDPYEQYF.

V usage is TRBV7-3 and J usage is TRBJ1-2, with 10 bases aligning to TRBD1. The ends lost 5 bases at V and 4 bases at J; junction bases unmatched: 7. In germline, CDR1 is SGHTA, CDR2 FQGTGA. CDR3 length equals 15 residues. As DNA, the CDR3 is TGTGCCAGCAGCAACCCGGGACAGGGGTCCTATGGCTACACCTTC. Protein sequence: CASSNPGQGSYGYTF.

This clone came up once. The chain has TRBV28 and TRBJ1-6; D perhaps matches TRBD1 (5 bases). CDR3 size: 15 residues. V gave up 10 bases and J gave up 7 bases, with 20 bases separating them. Germline loops: CDR1 MDHEN, CDR2 SYDVKM. The CDR3 spells CATTSRGGGNSPLHF. Here the CDR3 DNA reads TGTGCCACCACCTCCCGGGGTGGGGGAAATTCACCCCTCCACTTT.

This chain links TRBV5-4 with TRBJ2-1; possibly TRBD2 for D (5 bases). V lost 1 base and J 7 bases, leaving 6 bases between the germline ends. The CDR3 has 12 amino acids. Germline values: CDR1 SGHNT, CDR2 YYREEE (reference sequence). CDR3 amino acids: CASSLTGNEQFF. The CDR3 bases are TGTGCCAGCAGCTTGACGGGAAATGAGCAGTTCTTC.

The chain has TRBV7-9 and TRBJ2-5; D possibly corresponds to TRBD1 (5 bases). The CDR3 consists of 14 residues. Per germline, CDR1 SEHNR and CDR2 FQNEAQ (reference sequence). The ends were cut back, 1 base at V and 1 base at J, with 7 bases in the middle. CDR3 in amino acids: CASSLGQGQETQYF. The CDR3 bases are TGTGCCAGCAGCTTAGGGCAGGGCCAAGAGACCCAGTACTTC.

The V call is TRBV9, the J call TRBJ2-4; 7 positions agree with TRBD1. V was pared by 0 bases and J by 3 bases, with 9 bases of the junction left unmatched. The CDR3 is made up of 17 amino acids. Germline V lookup: CDR1 SGDLS, CDR2 YYNGEE. The CDR3 reads CASSVGDTGVGKNIQYF. Written as DNA, the CDR3 is TGTGCCAGCAGCGTAGGGGACACAGGGGTGGGCAAAAACATTCAGTACTTC.

The J gene is TRBJ2-1, the V gene TRBV5-4; D might be TRBD1 or TRBD2, each matching 5 bases. Germline CDR1 SGHNT, CDR2 YYREEE (reference sequence). The CDR3 is made up of 14 amino acids. V shed 2 bases and J shed 5 bases, with 11 bases lying between them. CDR3 in amino acids: CASSLGELNNEQFF. The CDR3 coding sequence is TGTGCCAGCAGCTTAGGGGAGCTCAACAATGAGCAGTTCTTC.

The chain joins TRBV6-5 to TRBJ2-7; TRBD1 matches 10 bases. The J segment lost 4 bases and the V segment lost 6 bases, leaving 9 bases of the junction unmatched. This CDR3 has 15 residues. The germline V gene encodes CDR1 MNHEY and CDR2 SVGAGI. The CDR3 nucleotides read TGTGCCAGCAGCTCCCCGGGACAGGGGCGTTACGAGCAGTACTTC. This gives the protein CASSSPGQGRYEQYF.

V and J are TRBV6-5 and TRBJ2-1; unclear D gene. The V end lost 7 bases, the J end lost 10 bases, and 11 bases lay between the germline ends. This CDR3 has 11 amino acids. Germline CDR1 and CDR2: MNHEY and SVGAGI. CDR3 in amino acids: CASTAGREQFF. CDR3 in DNA: TGTGCCAGCACCGCCGGCCGGGAGCAGTTCTTC.

The rearrangement joins TRBV11-2 to TRBJ2-3, with 10 bases identical to TRBD2. The V segment lost 8 bases and the J segment 6 bases; nucleotides outside the gene matches: 11. Germline assignment: CDR1 SGHAT and CDR2 FQNNGV. The length of the CDR3 is 15 residues. The CDR3 loop is CASRSLAGVGDTQYF. The DNA for the CDR3 is TGTGCCAGCCGGTCTCTAGCGGGGGTAGGGGATACGCAGTATTTT. Together with reference TRBV11-2 and TRBJ2-3, the CDR3 gives the full variable domain: EAGVAQSPRYKIIEKRQSVAFWCNPISGHATLYWYQQILGQGPKLLIQFQNNGVVDDSQLPKDRFSAERLKGVDSTLKIQPAKLEDSAVYLCASRSLAGVGDTQYFGPGTRLTVL.

The CDR3 nucleotides are TGTGCCACCAGCAAGGGGGTGGGGGCCTACAATGAGCAGTTCTTC. Encoded protein: CATSKGVGAYNEQFF. The chain carries TRBV15 and TRBJ2-1, with D maybe TRBD1 (6 bases). V gave up 4 bases and J gave up 2 bases, with 12 bases separating them. Germline CDR1 and CDR2: LNHNV and YYDKDF (reference sequence). The CDR3 has 15 residues.

This clone has only one observation. This chain's CDR3 is CASSLSFWRGSSYEQYF. The CDR3 DNA reads TGTGCCAGCAGTTTATCATTTTGGCGGGGGAGCTCCTACGAGCAGTACTTC. The chain couples TRBV28 to TRBJ2-7, with 7 positions matching TRBD2. The ends lost 1 base at V and 0 bases at J; junction bases unmatched: 9. Germline CDR1 reads MDHEN; CDR2 reads SYDVKM. This CDR3 is built from 17 residues.

The chain joins TRBV28 to TRBJ1-5; D is unresolved. V gave up 7 bases and J gave up 3 bases, with 10 bases separating them. The CDR3 covers 13 residues. Germline V gene sequence: CDR1 MDHEN, CDR2 SYDVKM. DNA of the CDR3: TGTGCCAGCACCCTCCCCATCAATCAGCCCCAGCATTTT. It encodes CASTLPINQPQHF.

Written as DNA, the CDR3 is TGTGCCAGCAGTTACTGGGGGAGCTCTGGAAACACCATATATTTT. Residues: CASSYWGSSGNTIYF. The V and J genes are TRBV6-5 and TRBJ1-3; a weak D match, TRBD1 (5 bases). The CDR3 consists of 15 residues. Trimming removed 1 base from V and 0 bases from J, with 7 bases in between. CDR1 and CDR2 (germline): MNHEY, SVGAGI.

The gene calls are TRBV15 and TRBJ1-6; D gene unclear. CDR3 length: 12 residues. From germline, CDR1 is LNHNV and CDR2 YYDKDF (reference sequence). V lost 0 bases and J lost 10, with 4 bases in between. The CDR3 DNA follows: TGTGCCACCAGCAGAGATCAGTCACCCCTCCACTTT. This gives the protein CATSRDQSPLHF.

This clone was recorded only once. V and J are TRBV9 and TRBJ1-5, with D unresolved. The germline CDR1 and CDR2 sequences are SGDLS and YYNGEE. V lost 3 bases to trimming and J lost 4 bases, with 8 bases between them. The CDR3 spans 13 residues. DNA for the CDR3: TGTGCCAGCAGCGGCACGCTTAATCAGCCCCAGCATTTT. Translating gives CASSGTLNQPQHF.